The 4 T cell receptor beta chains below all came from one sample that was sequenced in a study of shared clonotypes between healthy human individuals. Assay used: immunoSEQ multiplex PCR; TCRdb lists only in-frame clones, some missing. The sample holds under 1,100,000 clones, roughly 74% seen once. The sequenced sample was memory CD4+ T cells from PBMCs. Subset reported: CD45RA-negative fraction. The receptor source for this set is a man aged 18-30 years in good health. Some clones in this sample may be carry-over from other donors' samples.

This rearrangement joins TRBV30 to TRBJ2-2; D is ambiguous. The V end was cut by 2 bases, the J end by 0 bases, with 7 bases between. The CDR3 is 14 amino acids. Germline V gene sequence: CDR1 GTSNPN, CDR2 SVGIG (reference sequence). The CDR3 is CAWSSDPNTGELFF. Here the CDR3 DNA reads TGTGCCTGGAGTAGCGACCCGAACACCGGGGAGCTGTTTTTT.

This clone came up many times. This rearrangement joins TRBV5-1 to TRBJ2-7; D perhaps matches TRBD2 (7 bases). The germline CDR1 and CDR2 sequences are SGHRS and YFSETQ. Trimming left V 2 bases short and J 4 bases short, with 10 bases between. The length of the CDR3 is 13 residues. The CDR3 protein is CASSLQGGYEQYF. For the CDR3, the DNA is TGCGCCAGCAGCTTACAGGGAGGGTACGAGCAGTACTTC.

The DNA of the CDR3 is TGTGCCAGCAGTTTCCGGGACAGGGGAGGGTCCGGGGAGCTGTTTTTT. This codes for CASSFRDRGGSGELFF. The chain links TRBV27 to TRBJ2-2; TRBD1 matches 10 bases. Germline CDR1 MNHEY, CDR2 SMNVEV (reference sequence). The trim removed 3 bases at V and 6 bases at J, leaving 7 bases unmatched. The CDR3 runs 16 residues.

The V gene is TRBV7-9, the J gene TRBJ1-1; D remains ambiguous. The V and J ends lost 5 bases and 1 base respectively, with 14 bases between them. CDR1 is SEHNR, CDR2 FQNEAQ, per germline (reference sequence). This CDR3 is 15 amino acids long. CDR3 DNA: TGTGCCAGCAGCCCCAACCGGGCAGGGAACACTGAAGCTTTCTTT. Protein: CASSPNRAGNTEAFF. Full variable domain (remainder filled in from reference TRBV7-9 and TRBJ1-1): DTGVSQNPRHKITKRGQNVTFRCDPISEHNRLYWYRQTLGQGPEFLTYFQNEAQLEKSRLLSDRFSAERPKGSFSTLEIQRTEQGDSAMYLCASSPNRAGNTEAFFGQGTRLTVV.